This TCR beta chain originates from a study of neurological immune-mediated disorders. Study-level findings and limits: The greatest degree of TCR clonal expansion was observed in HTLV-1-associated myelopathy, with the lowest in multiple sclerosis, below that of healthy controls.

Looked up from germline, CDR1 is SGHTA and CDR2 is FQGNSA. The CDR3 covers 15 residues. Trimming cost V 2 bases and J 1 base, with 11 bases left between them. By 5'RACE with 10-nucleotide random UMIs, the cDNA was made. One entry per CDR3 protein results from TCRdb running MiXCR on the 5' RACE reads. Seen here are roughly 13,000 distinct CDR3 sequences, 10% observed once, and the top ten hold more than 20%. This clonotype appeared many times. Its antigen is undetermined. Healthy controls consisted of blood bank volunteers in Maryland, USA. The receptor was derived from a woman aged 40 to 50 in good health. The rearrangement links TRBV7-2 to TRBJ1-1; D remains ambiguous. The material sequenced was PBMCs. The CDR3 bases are TGTGCCAGCAGCTTAAGAGGTCAGAAGAACACTGAAGCTTTCTTT. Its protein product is CASSLRGQKNTEAFF. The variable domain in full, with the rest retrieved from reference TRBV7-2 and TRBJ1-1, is GAGVSQSPSNKVTEKGKDVELRCDPISGHTALYWYRQSLGQGLEFLIYFQGNSAPDKSGLPSDRFSAERTGGSVSTLTIQRTQQEDSAVYLCASSLRGQKNTEAFFGQGTRLTVV.